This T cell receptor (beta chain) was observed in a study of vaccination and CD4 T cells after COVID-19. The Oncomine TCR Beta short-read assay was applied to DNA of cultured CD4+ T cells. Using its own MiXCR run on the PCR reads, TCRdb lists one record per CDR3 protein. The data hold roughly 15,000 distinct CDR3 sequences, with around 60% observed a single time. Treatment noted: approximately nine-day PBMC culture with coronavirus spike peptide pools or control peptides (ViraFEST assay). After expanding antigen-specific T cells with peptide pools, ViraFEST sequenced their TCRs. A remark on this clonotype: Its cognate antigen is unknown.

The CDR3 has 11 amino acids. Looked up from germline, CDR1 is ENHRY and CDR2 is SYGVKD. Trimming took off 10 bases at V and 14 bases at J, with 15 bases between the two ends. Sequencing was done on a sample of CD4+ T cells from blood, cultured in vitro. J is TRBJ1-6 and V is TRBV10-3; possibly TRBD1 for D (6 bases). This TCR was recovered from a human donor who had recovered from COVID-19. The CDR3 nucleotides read TGTGCCACGCAACAGGGTCCGGCCCTCCACTTT. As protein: CATQQGPALHF.